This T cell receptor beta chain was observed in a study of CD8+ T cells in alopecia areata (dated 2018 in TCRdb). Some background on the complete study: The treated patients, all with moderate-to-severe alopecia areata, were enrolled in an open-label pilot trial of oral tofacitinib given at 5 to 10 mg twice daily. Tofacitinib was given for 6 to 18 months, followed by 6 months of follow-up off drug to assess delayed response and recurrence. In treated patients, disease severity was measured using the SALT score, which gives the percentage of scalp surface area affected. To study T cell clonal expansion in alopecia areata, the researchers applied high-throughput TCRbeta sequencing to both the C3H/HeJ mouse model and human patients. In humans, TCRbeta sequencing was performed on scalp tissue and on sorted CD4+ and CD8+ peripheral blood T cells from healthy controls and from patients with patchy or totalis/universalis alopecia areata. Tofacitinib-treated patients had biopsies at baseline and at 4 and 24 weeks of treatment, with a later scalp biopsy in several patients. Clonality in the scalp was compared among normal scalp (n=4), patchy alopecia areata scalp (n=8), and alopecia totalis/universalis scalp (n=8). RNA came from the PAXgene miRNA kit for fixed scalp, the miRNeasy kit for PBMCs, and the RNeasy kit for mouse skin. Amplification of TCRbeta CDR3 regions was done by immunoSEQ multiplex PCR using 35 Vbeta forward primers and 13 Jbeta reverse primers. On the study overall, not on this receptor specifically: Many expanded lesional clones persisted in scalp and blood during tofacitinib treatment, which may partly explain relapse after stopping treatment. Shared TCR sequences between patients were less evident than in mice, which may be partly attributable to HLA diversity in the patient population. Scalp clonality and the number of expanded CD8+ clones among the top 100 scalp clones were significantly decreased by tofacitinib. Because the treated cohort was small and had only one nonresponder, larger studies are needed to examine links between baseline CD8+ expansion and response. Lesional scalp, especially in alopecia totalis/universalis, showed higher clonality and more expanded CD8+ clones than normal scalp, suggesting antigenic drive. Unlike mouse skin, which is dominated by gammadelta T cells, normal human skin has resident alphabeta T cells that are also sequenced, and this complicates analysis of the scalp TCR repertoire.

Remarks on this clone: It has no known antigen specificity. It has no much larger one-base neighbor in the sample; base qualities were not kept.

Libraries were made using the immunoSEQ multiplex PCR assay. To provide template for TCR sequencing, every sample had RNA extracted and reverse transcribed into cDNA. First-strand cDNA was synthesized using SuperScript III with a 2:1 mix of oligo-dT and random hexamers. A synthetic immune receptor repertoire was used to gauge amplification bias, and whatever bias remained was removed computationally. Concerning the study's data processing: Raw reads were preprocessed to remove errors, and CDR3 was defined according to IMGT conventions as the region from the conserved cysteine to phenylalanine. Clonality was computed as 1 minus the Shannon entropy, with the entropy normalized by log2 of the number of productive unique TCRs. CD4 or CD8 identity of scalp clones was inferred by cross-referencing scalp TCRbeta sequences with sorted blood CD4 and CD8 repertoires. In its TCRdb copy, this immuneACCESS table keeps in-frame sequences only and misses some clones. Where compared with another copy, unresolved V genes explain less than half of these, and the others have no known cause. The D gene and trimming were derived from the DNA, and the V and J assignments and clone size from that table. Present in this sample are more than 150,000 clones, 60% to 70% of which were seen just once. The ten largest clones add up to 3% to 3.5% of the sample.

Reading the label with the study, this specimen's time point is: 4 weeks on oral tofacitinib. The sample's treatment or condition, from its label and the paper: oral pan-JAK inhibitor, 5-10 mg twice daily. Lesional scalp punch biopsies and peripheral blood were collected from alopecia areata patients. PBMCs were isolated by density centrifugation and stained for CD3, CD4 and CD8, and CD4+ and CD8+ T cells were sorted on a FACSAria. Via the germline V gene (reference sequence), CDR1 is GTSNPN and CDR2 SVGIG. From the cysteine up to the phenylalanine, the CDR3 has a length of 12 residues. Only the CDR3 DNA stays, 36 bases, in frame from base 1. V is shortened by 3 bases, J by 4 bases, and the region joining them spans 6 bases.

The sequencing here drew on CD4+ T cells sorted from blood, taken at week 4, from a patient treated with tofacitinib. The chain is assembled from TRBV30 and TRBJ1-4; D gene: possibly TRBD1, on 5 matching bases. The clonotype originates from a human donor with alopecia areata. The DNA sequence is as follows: TGTGCCTGGAGGGACAATAATGAAAAACTGTTTTTT. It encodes CAWRDNNEKLFF.